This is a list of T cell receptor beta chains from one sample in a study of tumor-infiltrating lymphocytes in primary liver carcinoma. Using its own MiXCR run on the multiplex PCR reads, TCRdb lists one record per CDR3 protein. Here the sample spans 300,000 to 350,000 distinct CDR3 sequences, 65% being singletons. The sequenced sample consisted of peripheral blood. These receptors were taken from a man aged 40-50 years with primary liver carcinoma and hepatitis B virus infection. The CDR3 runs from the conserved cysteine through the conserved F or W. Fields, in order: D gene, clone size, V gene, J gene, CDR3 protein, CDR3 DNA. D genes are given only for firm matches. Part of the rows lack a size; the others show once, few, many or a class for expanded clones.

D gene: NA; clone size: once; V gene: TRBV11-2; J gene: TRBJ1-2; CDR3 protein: CACSFTLEGDYGYTF; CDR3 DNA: TGTGCCTGCAGCTTTACCCTAGAGGGTGACTATGGCTACACCTTC
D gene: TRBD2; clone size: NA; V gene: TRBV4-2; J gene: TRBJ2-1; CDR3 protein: CASQDLAGGYNEQFF; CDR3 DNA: TGTGCCAGCCAAGACCTAGCGGGAGGATACAATGAGCAGTTCTTC
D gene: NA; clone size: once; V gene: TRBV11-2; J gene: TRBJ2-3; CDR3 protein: CASSVEGEIVLSTDTQYF; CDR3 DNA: TGTGCCAGCAGCGTCGAGGGGGAGATCGTCCTCTCCACAGATACGCAGTATTTT
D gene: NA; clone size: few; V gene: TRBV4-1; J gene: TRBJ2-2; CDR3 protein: CASNQRAGELFF; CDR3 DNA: TGCGCCAGCAACCAGCGGGCCGGGGAGCTGTTCTTT
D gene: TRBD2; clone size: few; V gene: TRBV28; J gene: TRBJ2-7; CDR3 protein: CARKPGLAGTQSSYEQYF; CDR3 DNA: TGTGCCAGAAAACCGGGACTAGCGGGGACCCAATCTTCCTACGAGCAGTACTTC
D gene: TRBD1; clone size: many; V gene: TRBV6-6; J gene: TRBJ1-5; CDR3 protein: CASSGPGTASNQPQHF; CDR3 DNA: TGTGCCAGCAGCGGACCCGGGACAGCCAGCAATCAGCCCCAGCATTTT
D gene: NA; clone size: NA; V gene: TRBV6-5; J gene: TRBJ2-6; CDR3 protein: CASSYEPRIQHGAGANVLTF; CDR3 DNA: TGTGCCAGCAGTTACGAACCACGAATTCAACACGGTGCTGGGGCCAACGTCCTGACTTTC
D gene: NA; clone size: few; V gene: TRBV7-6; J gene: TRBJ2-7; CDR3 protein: CASSLGSGSYEQYF; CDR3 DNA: TGTGCCAGCAGCTTAGGGTCCGGGAGCTACGAGCAGTACTTC
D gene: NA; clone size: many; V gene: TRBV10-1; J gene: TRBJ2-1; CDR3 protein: CASSEETAYNEQFF; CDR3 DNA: TGCGCCAGCAGTGAGGAGACTGCCTACAATGAGCAGTTCTTC
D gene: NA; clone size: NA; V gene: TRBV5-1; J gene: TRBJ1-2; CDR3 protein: CASSGGTMPGYGYTF; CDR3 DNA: TGCGCCAGCAGCGGTGGGACTATGCCGGGCTATGGCTACACCTTC
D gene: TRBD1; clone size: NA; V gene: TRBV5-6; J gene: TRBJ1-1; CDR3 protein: CASSLVWGQKNTGAFF; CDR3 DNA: TGTGCCAGCAGCTTGGTCTGGGGACAGAAGAACACTGGAGCTTTCTTT
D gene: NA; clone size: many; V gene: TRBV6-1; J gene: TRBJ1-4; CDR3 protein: CASSEGGKKLFF; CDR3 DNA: TGTGCCAGCAGTGAAGGAGGGAAAAAACTGTTTTTT
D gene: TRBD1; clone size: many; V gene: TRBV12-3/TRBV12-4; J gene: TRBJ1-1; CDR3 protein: CASSRQGSQAFF; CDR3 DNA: TGTGCCAGCAGTAGACAGGGATCCCAAGCTTTCTTT
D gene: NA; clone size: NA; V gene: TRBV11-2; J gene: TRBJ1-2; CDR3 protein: CASSWGLSHGYTF; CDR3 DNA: TGCGCCAGCAGCTGGGGACTGTCCCATGGCTACACCTTC
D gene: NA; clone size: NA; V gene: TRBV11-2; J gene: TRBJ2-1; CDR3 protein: CASSLEGQVNNEQFF; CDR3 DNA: TGTGCCAGCAGCTTAGAGGGCCAGGTTAACAATGAGCAGTTCTTC
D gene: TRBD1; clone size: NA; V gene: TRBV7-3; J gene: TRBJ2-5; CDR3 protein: CASSSTGQRAETQYF; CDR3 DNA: TGTGCCAGCAGTTCTACGGGACAGCGAGCAGAGACCCAGTACTTC
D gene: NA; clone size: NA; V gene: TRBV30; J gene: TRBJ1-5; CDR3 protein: CAWSQESIQPQHF; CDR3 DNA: TGTGCCTGGAGTCAGGAGAGCATTCAGCCCCAGCATTTT
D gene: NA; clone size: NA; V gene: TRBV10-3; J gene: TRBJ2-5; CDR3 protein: CPISVHSIQETQYF; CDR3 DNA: TGTCCCATCAGTGTGCACAGTATTCAAGAGACCCAGTACTTC
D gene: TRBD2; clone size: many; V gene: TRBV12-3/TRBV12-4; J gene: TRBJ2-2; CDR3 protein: CASQREPTGELFF; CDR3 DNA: TGTGCCAGCCAGCGGGAACCCACCGGGGAGCTGTTTTTT
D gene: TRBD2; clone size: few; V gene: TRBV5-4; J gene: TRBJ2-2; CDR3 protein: CASSRELADRRGELFF; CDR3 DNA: TGTGCCAGCAGCCGGGAGCTAGCGGATCGTAGGGGGGAGCTGTTTTTT
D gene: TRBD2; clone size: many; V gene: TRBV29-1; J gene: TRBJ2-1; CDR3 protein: CSVPRGASGANEQFF; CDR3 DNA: TGCAGCGTCCCCCGGGGAGCTAGCGGGGCCAATGAGCAGTTCTTC
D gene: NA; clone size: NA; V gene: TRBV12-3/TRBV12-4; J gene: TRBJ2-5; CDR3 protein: CASGVAGQETQYF; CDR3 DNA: TGTGCCAGCGGGGTGGCGGGGCAAGAGACCCAGTACTTC
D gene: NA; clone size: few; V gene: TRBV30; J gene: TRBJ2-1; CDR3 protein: CAWGAVEQFF; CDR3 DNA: TGTGCCTGGGGGGCCGTAGAGCAGTTCTTC
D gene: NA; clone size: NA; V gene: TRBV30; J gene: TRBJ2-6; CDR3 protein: CAWSLQGGGANVLTF; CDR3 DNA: TGTGCCTGGAGTTTACAGGGAGGTGGGGCCAACGTCCTGACTTTC
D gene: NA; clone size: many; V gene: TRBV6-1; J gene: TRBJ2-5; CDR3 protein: CASSAGQSQETQYF; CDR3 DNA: TGTGCCAGCAGTGCTGGACAGAGCCAAGAGACCCAGTACTTC
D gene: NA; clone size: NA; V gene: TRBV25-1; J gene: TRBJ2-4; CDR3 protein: CASSVGRGKNIQYF; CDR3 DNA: TGTGCCAGCAGTGTGGGGCGCGGGAAAAACATTCAGTACTTC
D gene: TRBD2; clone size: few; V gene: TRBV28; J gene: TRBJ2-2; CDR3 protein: CAHAASGRASGELFF; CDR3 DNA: TGTGCCCACGCTGCTAGCGGGAGGGCCTCCGGGGAGCTGTTTTTT
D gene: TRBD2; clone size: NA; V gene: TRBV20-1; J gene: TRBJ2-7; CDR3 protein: CSAQMGLAGVYDHEQYF; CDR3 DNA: TGCAGTGCCCAGATGGGACTAGCGGGAGTATACGACCACGAGCAGTACTTC
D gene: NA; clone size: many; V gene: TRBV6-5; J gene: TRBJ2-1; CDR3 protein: CASSYGRANYNEQFF; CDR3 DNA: TGTGCCAGCAGTTACGGGCGGGCTAACTACAATGAGCAGTTCTTC
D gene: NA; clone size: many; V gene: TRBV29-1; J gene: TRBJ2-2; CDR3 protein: CSVDRANTGELFF; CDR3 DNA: TGCAGCGTTGACAGAGCGAACACCGGGGAGCTGTTTTTT
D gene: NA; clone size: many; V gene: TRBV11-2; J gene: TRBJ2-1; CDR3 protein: CASSLTARGYNEQFF; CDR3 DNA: TGTGCCAGCAGCTTAACCGCGCGCGGATACAATGAGCAGTTCTTC
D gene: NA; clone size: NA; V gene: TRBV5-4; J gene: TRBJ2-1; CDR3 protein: CASRGGGNEQFF; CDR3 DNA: TGTGCCTCCCGGGGAGGGGGGAATGAGCAGTTCTTC
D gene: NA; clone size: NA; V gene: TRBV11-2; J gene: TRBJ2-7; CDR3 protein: CASSLTRVGVQYF; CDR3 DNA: TGTGCCAGCAGCTTAACCCGAGTAGGTGTGCAGTACTTC
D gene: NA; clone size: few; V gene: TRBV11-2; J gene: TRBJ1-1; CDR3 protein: CASSLATGTEAFF; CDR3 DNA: TGTGCCAGCAGCTTAGCTACCGGGACAGAAGCTTTCTTT
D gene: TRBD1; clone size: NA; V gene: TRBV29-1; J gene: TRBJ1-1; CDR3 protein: CSVEHGYGNPGQRNEAFF; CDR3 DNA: TGCAGCGTTGAACATGGATATGGGAACCCGGGACAGCGAAATGAGGCTTTCTTT
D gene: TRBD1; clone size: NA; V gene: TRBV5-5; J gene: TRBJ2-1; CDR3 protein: CASSLDRGRNEQFF; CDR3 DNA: TGTGCCAGCAGCTTAGACAGGGGCCGTAATGAGCAGTTCTTC
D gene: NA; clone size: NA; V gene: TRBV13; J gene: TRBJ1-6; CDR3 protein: CASRIRNSPLHF; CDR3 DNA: TGTGCCAGCAGGATAAGGAATTCACCCCTCCACTTT
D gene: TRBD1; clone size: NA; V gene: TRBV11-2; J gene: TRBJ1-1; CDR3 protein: CASSFDRDTEASF; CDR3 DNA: TGTGCCAGCAGCTTCGACAGGGACACTGAAGCTTCCTTT
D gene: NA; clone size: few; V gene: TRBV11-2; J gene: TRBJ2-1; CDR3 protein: CASSLGDPDEQFF; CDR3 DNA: TGTGCCAGCAGCTTAGGAGACCCCGATGAGCAGTTCTTC
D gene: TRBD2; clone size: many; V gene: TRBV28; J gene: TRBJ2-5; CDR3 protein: CASSFRREVAETQYF; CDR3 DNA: TGTGCCAGCAGTTTTAGGCGGGAGGTAGCGGAGACCCAGTACTTC
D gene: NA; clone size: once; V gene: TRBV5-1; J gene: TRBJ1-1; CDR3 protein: CASSSTMSTEAFF; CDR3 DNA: TGCGCCAGCAGCTCAACTATGAGCACTGAAGCTTTCTTT
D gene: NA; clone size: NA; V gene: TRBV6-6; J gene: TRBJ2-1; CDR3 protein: CATTPTGNIEQFF; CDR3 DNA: TGTGCCACGACACCCACTGGCAATATTGAGCAGTTCTTC
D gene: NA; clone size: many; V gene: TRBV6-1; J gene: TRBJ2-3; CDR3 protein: CASIVLSPSQDTQYF; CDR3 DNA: TGTGCCAGCATCGTCCTTTCACCGAGCCAGGATACGCAGTATTTT
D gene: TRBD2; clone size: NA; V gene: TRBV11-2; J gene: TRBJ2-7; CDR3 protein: CVGSALAGGIEQYF; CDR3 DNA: TGTGTCGGCAGCGCACTAGCGGGAGGGATCGAGCAGTACTTC
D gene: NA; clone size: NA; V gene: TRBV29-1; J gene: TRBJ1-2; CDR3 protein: CSLENNDYTF; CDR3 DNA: TGCAGCCTTGAAAACAATGACTACACCTTC
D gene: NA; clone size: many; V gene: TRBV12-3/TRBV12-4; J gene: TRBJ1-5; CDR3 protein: CASRSPGGNQPQHF; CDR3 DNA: TGTGCCAGCAGGTCACCGGGGGGCAATCAGCCCCAGCATTTT
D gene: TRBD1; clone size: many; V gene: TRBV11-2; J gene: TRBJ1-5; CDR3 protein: CASSLMGTGGGQPQHF; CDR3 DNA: TGTGCCAGCAGCCTGATGGGGACAGGGGGAGGTCAGCCCCAGCATTTT
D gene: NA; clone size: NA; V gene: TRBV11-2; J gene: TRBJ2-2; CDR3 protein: CARSLEAGGNTWELFF; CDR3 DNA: TGTGCCAGGAGCTTAGAGGCTGGCGGGAACACCTGGGAGCTGTTTTTT
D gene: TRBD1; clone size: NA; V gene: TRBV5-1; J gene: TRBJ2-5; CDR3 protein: CASKLQGALGETQYF; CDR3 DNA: TGCGCCAGCAAATTACAGGGGGCTTTGGGGGAGACCCAGTACTTC
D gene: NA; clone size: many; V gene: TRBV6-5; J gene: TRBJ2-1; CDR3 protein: CASSYSIGSYNEQFF; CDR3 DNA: TGTGCCAGCAGTTACTCGATAGGCTCCTACAATGAGCAGTTCTTC
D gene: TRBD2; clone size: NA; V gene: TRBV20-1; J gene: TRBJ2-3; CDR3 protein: CSAILAGTRDTQYF; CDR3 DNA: TGCAGTGCTATTCTAGCGGGAACCCGAGACACGCAGTATTTT
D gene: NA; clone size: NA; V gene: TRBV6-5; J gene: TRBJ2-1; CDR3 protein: CANFDKGEQFF; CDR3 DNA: TGTGCCAACTTCGACAAAGGGGAGCAGTTCTTC
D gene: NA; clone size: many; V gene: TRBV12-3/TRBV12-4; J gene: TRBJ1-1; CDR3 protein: CASSTMENTEAFF; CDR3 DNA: TGTGCCAGCAGTACGATGGAGAACACTGAAGCTTTCTTT
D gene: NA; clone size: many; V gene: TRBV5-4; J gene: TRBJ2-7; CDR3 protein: CASSGGTSYEQYF; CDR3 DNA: TGTGCCAGCAGCGGAGGGACAAGCTACGAGCAGTACTTC
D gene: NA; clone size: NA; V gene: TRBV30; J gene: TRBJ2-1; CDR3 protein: CAWIGHPVGNEQFF; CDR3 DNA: TGTGCCTGGATCGGACATCCGGTGGGGAATGAGCAGTTCTTC
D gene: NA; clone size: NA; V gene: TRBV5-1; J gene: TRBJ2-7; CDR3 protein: CASSSGTCEHYF; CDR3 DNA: TGCGCCAGCAGCTCAGGCACCTGCGAGCATTACTTC
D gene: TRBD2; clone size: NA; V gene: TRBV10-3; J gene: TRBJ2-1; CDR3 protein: CAFSEMTSGRGNEQFF; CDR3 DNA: TGTGCCTTCAGTGAGATGACTAGCGGGAGGGGGAATGAGCAGTTCTTC
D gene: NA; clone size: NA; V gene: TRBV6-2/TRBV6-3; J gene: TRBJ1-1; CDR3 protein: CANSPGHKNTEAFF; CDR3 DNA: TGTGCCAACAGCCCGGGACACAAGAACACTGAAGCTTTCTTT
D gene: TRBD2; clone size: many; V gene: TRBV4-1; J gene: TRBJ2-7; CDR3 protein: CASSQTSSGYSYEQYF; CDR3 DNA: TGCGCCAGCAGCCAGACCTCTAGCGGGTACTCCTACGAGCAGTACTTC
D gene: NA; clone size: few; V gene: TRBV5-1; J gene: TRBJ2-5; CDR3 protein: CASSLVEVRYQETQYF; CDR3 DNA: TGCGCCAGCAGCTTGGTTGAGGTGCGCTACCAAGAGACCCAGTACTTC